These 22 T cell receptor beta chains came from one sample sequenced in a study of shared clonotypes between healthy human individuals. Assay: immunoSEQ multiplex PCR; the TCRdb copy retains only in-frame clones and omits some. The table lists approximately 500,000 clones, approximately 95% of them singletons. Input material: naive CD4+ T cells sorted from blood. As to subset: CD45RA+ positively selected. The receptor source for this set is a woman in her 30s in good health.

The V gene is TRBV28, the J gene TRBJ2-6; possible D gene TRBD1, 5 bases. Trimming stripped 6 bases from V and 1 base from J, with 7 bases between. CDR1 and CDR2 from the germline V gene are MDHEN and SYDVKM. CDR3 size: 14 residues. Here the CDR3 reads CASSRDSGANVLTF. For the CDR3, the DNA is TGTGCCAGCAGCAGGGATTCTGGGGCCAACGTCCTGACTTTC.

The chain links TRBV27 to TRBJ2-7; 9 nucleotides agree with TRBD1. V shed 4 bases, J shed 5 bases, and the junction held 9 bases outside the gene matches. This CDR3 contains 15 residues. The germline gives CDR1 MNHEY, CDR2 SMNVEV (reference sequence). CDR3 in DNA: TGTGCCAGCAGTTCAACAGGGGGCGGCCCCCACGAGCAGTACTTC. This gives the protein CASSSTGGGPHEQYF.

V gene TRBV11-1 combines with J gene TRBJ2-1; 9 bases line up with TRBD2. There are 15 residues in the CDR3. V shed 0 bases and J 9 bases; nucleotides not matched to a gene: 6. Germline assignment: CDR1 SGHAT and CDR2 FQDESV (reference sequence). CDR3 residues: CASSLARLAGSEQFF. The CDR3 coding sequence is TGTGCCAGCAGCTTAGCCAGGCTAGCGGGAAGTGAGCAGTTCTTC.

V and J are TRBV6-5 and TRBJ2-7; the match to TRBD2 covers 7 bases. J was trimmed by 3 bases and V by 4 bases; bases with no gene match: 9. This CDR3 comprises 15 residues. Germline V lookup: CDR1 MNHEY, CDR2 SVGAGI. Written as DNA, the CDR3 is TGTGCCAGCAGTTCCCCCACAGCGGGGCTCTACGAGCAGTACTTC. Translation: CASSSPTAGLYEQYF.

The gene calls are TRBV19 and TRBJ1-1; unclear D gene. V lost 5 bases, J lost 9 bases, and 13 bases lay in between. Germline CDR1 and CDR2: LNHDA and SQIVND (reference sequence). CDR3 length: 12 residues. The CDR3 DNA reads TGTGCCAGTAGTGCTAGTGTGGGAAAAGCTTTCTTT. It translates to CASSASVGKAFF.

In its sample, this clone was seen once. The genes are TRBV27 and TRBJ1-4; a possible D gene is TRBD1 (6 bases). The CDR3 spans 14 residues. Germline V CDR1 and CDR2: MNHEY, SMNVEV (reference sequence). Trimming left V 8 bases short and J 7 bases short, with 17 bases between. The CDR3 region is CASGRGGAGEKLFF. The CDR3 DNA is TGTGCCAGCGGGAGAGGGGGGGCAGGTGAAAAACTGTTTTTT.

The rearrangement joins TRBV10-3 to TRBJ2-1; D remains ambiguous. The germline gives CDR1 ENHRY, CDR2 SYGVKD. This CDR3 is built from 14 residues. The V and J ends lost 6 bases and 4 bases respectively, with 13 bases between them. The CDR3 nucleotides are TGTGCCATCAGCCCTGACGGGCCTTACAATGAGCAGTTCTTC. It translates to CAISPDGPYNEQFF.

About this clone itself: Other DNA sequences within the sample encode an identical CDR3. The chain is built from TRBV5-1 and TRBJ2-7; D possibly corresponds to TRBD1 (6 bases). The V and J ends lost 0 bases and 6 bases respectively, with 7 bases between them. This CDR3 spans 12 amino acids. Per germline, CDR1 SGHRS and CDR2 YFSETQ. CDR3 residues: CASSLGGGEQYF. In nucleotides, the CDR3 is TGCGCCAGCAGCTTGGGAGGGGGCGAGCAGTACTTC.

The rearrangement links TRBV5-1 to TRBJ1-1; 10 nucleotides agree with TRBD1. Germline V gene sequence: CDR1 SGHRS, CDR2 YFSETQ. V was pared by 5 bases and J by 1 base, with 8 bases of the junction left unmatched. This CDR3 is built from 16 residues. CDR3 bases: TGCGCCAGCAGGGCCGGGACAGGGGTTTCGAACACTGAAGCTTTCTTT. Protein: CASRAGTGVSNTEAFF.

V gene TRBV18 combines with J gene TRBJ1-4; 8 nucleotides line up with TRBD1. From germline, CDR1 is KGHSH and CDR2 LQKENI. CDR3 length equals 13 residues. V lost 4 bases, J lost 7 bases, and 2 bases stayed unmatched. CDR3 sequence (DNA): TGTGCCAGCTCACAAGGGACAGGTGAAAAACTGTTTTTT. Translating it yields CASSQGTGEKLFF. Full variable domain (missing parts from reference TRBV18 and TRBJ1-4): NAGVMQNPRHLVRRRGQEARLRCSPMKGHSHVYWYRQLPEEGLKFMVYLQKENIIDESGMPKERFSAEFPKEGPSILRIQQVVRGDSAAYFCASSQGTGEKLFFGSGTQLSVL.

This clone was seen only once. The genes are TRBV10-3 and TRBJ2-7, with TRBD2 identical over 9 bases. CDR3 length: 15 residues. Per germline, CDR1 ENHRY and CDR2 SYGVKD. With V trimmed by 2 bases and J by 5 bases, 7 bases remained unmatched. CDR3 nucleotides: TGTGCCATCAGTGAGAGGGCGGGGGGGTTCAACGAGCAGTACTTC. It encodes CAISERAGGFNEQYF.

This chain links TRBV6-6 with TRBJ1-5, with 7 bases lining up with TRBD1. The junction had 10 bases not matched to a gene; V was cut back by 8 bases and J by 9 bases. The CDR3 length is 13 residues. Germline V lookup: CDR1 MNHNY, CDR2 SVGAGI (reference sequence). The CDR3 sequence is CASRRTGSGPQHF. The CDR3 DNA reads TGTGCCAGCCGCCGGACAGGCTCCGGGCCCCAGCATTTT.

The chain employs TRBV9 and TRBJ2-5; TRBD1 matches at 8 bases. The CDR3 covers 13 residues. J was trimmed by 6 bases and V by 7 bases; bases with no gene match: 8. CDR1 and CDR2 (germline): SGDLS, YYNGEE. CDR3 bases: TGTGCCAGCGGGACAGGTGAACCCCAGACCCAGTACTTC. Translating it yields CASGTGEPQTQYF.

The chain couples TRBV9 to TRBJ1-2; TRBD1 matches 7 bases. J lost 4 bases, V lost 3 bases, and 12 bases had no gene match. Germline CDR1 SGDLS, CDR2 YYNGEE. This CDR3 region has 16 residues. In DNA, the CDR3 is TGTGCCAGCAGCGCTGCCCCAAGACAGGGCGGCTATGGCTACACCTTC. Translated, it gives CASSAAPRQGGYGYTF.

The chain links TRBV9 to TRBJ2-5; D possibly matches TRBD1 or TRBD2 (5 bases each). CDR1 is SGDLS, CDR2 YYNGEE, per germline. The CDR3 consists of 15 residues. Trimming stripped 3 bases from V and 7 bases from J, with 19 bases between. CDR3 region: CASSGNGTAAGTQYF. The DNA for the CDR3 is TGTGCCAGCAGCGGGAATGGGACCGCCGCAGGGACCCAGTACTTC.

The chain has TRBV18 and TRBJ2-7; D not resolved. Per germline, CDR1 KGHSH and CDR2 LQKENI. Trimming left V 2 bases short and J 2 bases short, with 13 bases between. The CDR3 is 15 residues long. CDR3 sequence (DNA): TGTGCCAGCTCACCAATGGCAGAAATAACCTACGAGCAGTACTTC. Protein: CASSPMAEITYEQYF.

The genes are TRBV11-2 and TRBJ2-3; D might be TRBD2 (6 bases). Between the trimmed V and J ends, which lost 4 bases and 1 base, there was a span of 15 bases. The CDR3 totals 16 residues. Germline-derived CDR1 and CDR2 are SGHAT and FQNNGV. The CDR3 DNA is TGTGCCAGCAGCTCCCGTGTAGGGGAGGGCACAGATACGCAGTATTTT. Its protein is CASSSRVGEGTDTQYF. Full variable domain (rest looked up from reference TRBV11-2 and TRBJ2-3): EAGVAQSPRYKIIEKRQSVAFWCNPISGHATLYWYQQILGQGPKLLIQFQNNGVVDDSQLPKDRFSAERLKGVDSTLKIQPAKLEDSAVYLCASSSRVGEGTDTQYFGPGTRLTVL.

The chain employs TRBV18 and TRBJ2-3; 7 nucleotides agree with TRBD2. This CDR3 spans 14 amino acids. Trimming removed 6 bases from V and 1 base from J; junction bases left unmatched: 4. The germline gives CDR1 KGHSH, CDR2 LQKENI. CDR3 amino acids: CASSQTSGTDTQYF. Written as DNA, the CDR3 is TGTGCCAGCTCCCAAACTAGCGGCACAGATACGCAGTATTTT.

CDR3 residues: CASSLGGTGSSYEQYF. The CDR3 nucleotides are TGTGCCAGCAGCTTAGGGGGGACAGGGAGCTCCTACGAGCAGTACTTC. V is TRBV11-3 and J is TRBJ2-7; 9 nucleotides align to TRBD1. Germline CDR1 SGHNT, CDR2 YENEEA. V gave up 1 base and J gave up 0 bases; unmatched junction bases: 4. The CDR3 consists of 16 residues.

This chain uses TRBV2 with TRBJ2-7, with a tentative D call TRBD1 (5 bases). CDR3 length equals 16 residues. The germline gives CDR1 SNHLY, CDR2 FYNNEI. V gave up 4 bases and J gave up 0 bases, with 16 bases separating them. The CDR3 loop is CASSVLRGPSSYEQYF. The CDR3 DNA reads as TGTGCCAGCAGTGTTCTAAGGGGTCCCAGCTCCTACGAGCAGTACTTC.

The V and J genes are TRBV19 and TRBJ2-7; perhaps D is TRBD1 or TRBD2 (5 bases each). V gave up 4 bases and J gave up 1 base, with 20 bases separating them. The CDR3 totals 17 residues. Germline lookup yields CDR1 LNHDA and CDR2 SQIVND (reference sequence). The CDR3 sequence is CASSSFGIRDESYEQYF. The CDR3 DNA follows: TGTGCCAGTAGTAGCTTTGGGATCCGGGACGAATCCTACGAGCAGTACTTC.

The CDR3 loop is CASSLSGTENQPQHF. Written as DNA, the CDR3 is TGCGCCAGCAGCTTGAGCGGTACAGAGAATCAGCCCCAGCATTTT. The rearrangement joins TRBV5-1 to TRBJ1-5; D not resolved. V lost 1 base and J lost 4, with 12 bases in between. The length of the CDR3 is 15 residues. Germline V gene data show CDR1 as SGHRS and CDR2 as YFSETQ. Full variable domain (remainder filled in from reference TRBV5-1 and TRBJ1-5): KAGVTQTPRYLIKTRGQQVTLSCSPISGHRSVSWYQQTPGQGLQFLFEYFSETQRNKGNFPGRFSGRQFSNSRSEMNVSTLELGDSALYLCASSLSGTENQPQHFGDGTRLSIL.